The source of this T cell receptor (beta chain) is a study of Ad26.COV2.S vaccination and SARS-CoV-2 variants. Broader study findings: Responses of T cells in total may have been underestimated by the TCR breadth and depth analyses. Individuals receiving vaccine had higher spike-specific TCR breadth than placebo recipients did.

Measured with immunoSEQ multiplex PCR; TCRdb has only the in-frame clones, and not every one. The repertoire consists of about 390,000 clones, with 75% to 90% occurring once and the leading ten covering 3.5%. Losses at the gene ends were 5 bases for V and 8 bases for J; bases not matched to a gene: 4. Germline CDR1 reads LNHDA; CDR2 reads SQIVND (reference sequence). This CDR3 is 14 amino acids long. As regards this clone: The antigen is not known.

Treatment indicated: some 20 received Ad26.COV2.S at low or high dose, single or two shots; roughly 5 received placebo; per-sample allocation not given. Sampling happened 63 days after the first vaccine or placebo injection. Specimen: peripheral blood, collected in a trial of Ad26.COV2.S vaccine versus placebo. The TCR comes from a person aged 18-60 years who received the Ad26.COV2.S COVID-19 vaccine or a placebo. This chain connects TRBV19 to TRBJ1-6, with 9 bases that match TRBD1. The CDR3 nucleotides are TGTGCCAGTAGTCCAAGACAGGGGGATTCACCCCTCCACTTT. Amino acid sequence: CASSPRQGDSPLHF.